The entry below describes one T cell receptor (beta chain). The antigen is unknown. An end of the junction does not agree with germline; a read error may underlie this. CDR3 length equals 16 residues. The germline CDR1 and CDR2 sequences are SGHRS and YFSETQ. The data were taken from a study of cytomegalovirus exposure and HLA in healthy donors. Use of 60 Vbeta and 13 Jbeta primers characterized the PCR. Only in-frame clones appear in the TCRdb table, and some are missing; sequencing was by immunoSEQ multiplex PCR. The top ten hold 2.5% to 3.5% of the sample, which has roughly 190,000 clones, approximately 70% seen once. General observations from the study: Common viral pathogens seemed, in a later analysis, to connect with several of the most significant clusters. Later analysis identified some 16,000 TCR beta sequences associated with HLA alleles, using a false discovery rate threshold of 0.05.

The TCR comes from a woman aged 25 to 45 in good health and CMV-seropositive. Sequences were obtained from PBMCs. The rearrangement joins TRBV5-1 to TRBJ2-4; the match to TRBD1 covers 8 bases. The CDR3 nucleotides read TGCGCCAGCAGCCCTGGTAGGCCAGGGGGCAAAGACATTCAGTACTTC. This sequence encodes CASSPGRPGGKDIQYF.